Listed below are T cell receptor beta chains from one sample, sequenced in a study of T cell responses to AZD1222 COVID-19 vaccine. Sequencing used immunoSEQ multiplex PCR; TCRdb keeps in-frame clones, though not all of them. The sample contains more than 140,000 clones, around 89% of which appear only once. This specimen consisted of peripheral blood, obtained on day 0 of AZD1222 vaccination. The receptors were sampled from an adult in good health. Both conserved end residues are part of each CDR3. D genes are given only for firm matches. Only some rows state a clone size, as once, few, many or a class for expanded clones.

>.|TRBJ2-6|TRBD1|TRBV11-2
CASSLGTGAGANVLTF
TGTGCCAGCAGCTTAGGTACAGGGGCTGGGGCCAACGTCCTGACTTTC
>.|TRBJ1-2|TRBD1|TRBV29-1
CSVDWVGGDYGYTF
TGCAGCGTTGATTGGGTAGGGGGCGACTATGGCTACACCTTC
>once|TRBJ2-7|.|TRBV6-6
CASSYSTQAIEQYF
TGTGCCAGCAGTTACTCGACTCAGGCTATCGAGCAGTACTTC
>.|TRBJ2-1|TRBD2|TRBV5-1
CASSWGVVAGTPLNEQFF
TGCGCCAGCAGCTGGGGCGTCGTAGCGGGGACCCCCCTCAATGAGCAGTTCTTC
>once|TRBJ2-5|.|TRBV9
CASSVDPEGGIQETQYF
TGTGCCAGCAGCGTAGATCCGGAGGGAGGCATCCAAGAGACCCAGTACTTC
>.|TRBJ1-4|.|TRBV27
CASRGSGNEKLFF
TGTGCCAGCAGGGGGTCCGGGAATGAAAAACTGTTTTTT
>.|TRBJ1-2|.|TRBV28
CASSLGYQENYGYTF
TGTGCCAGCAGTTTGGGGTACCAAGAAAACTATGGCTACACCTTC
>.|TRBJ2-3|TRBD2|TRBV4-2
CASSLRTSGRASDTQYF
TGTGCCAGCAGCCTTAGGACTAGCGGGAGGGCAAGTGATACGCAGTATTTT
>.|TRBJ1-5|TRBD1|TRBV10-3
CAISGSGQGNQPQHF
TGTGCCATCAGTGGATCGGGACAGGGAAATCAGCCCCAGCATTTT
>.|TRBJ1-5|.|TRBV4-1
CASSQNSGDRPQHF
TGCGCCAGCAGCCAAAACTCAGGGGATCGGCCCCAGCATTTT
>.|TRBJ1-1|.|TRBV27
CASSLLGATEAFF
TGTGCCAGCAGTTTGCTGGGGGCCACTGAAGCTTTCTTT
>.|TRBJ1-2|.|TRBV19
CASSDIGTPSGYTF
TGTGCCAGTAGTGATATCGGGACGCCTAGTGGCTACACCTTC
>.|TRBJ1-1|.|TRBV5-1
CASSLGATGNTEAFF
TGCGCCAGCAGCTTGGGGGCAACGGGGAACACTGAAGCTTTCTTT
>.|TRBJ1-1|.|TRBV5-1
CASSRDGAEAFF
TGCGCCAGCAGCCGGGACGGGGCTGAAGCTTTCTTT
>.|TRBJ2-5|TRBD2|TRBV25-1
CASSAWGGETQYF
TGTGCCAGCAGTGCCTGGGGGGGAGAGACCCAGTACTTC
>.|TRBJ2-7|.|TRBV7-9
CASSLGMGFGEQYF
TGTGCCAGCAGCTTAGGGATGGGGTTCGGCGAGCAGTACTTC
>.|TRBJ1-5|.|TRBV2
CASRAGNQPQHF
TGTGCCAGCAGGGCGGGCAATCAGCCCCAGCATTTT
>.|TRBJ2-1|TRBD2|TRBV3-1/TRBV3-2
CASSQRLAGDEQFF
TGTGCCAGCAGCCAAAGACTAGCGGGAGATGAGCAGTTCTTC
>.|TRBJ1-2|TRBD1|TRBV19
CASSVQGAKGYGYTF
TGTGCCAGTAGTGTGCAGGGGGCTAAGGGCTATGGCTACACCTTC
>.|TRBJ2-2|.|TRBV4-3
CASSQDLGSGYTGELFF
TGCGCCAGCAGCCAAGATCTCGGGAGTGGGTACACCGGGGAGCTGTTTTTT
>once|TRBJ1-6|.|TRBV18
CASSPVTGANSPLHF
TGTGCCAGCTCACCAGTTACGGGGGCCAATTCACCCCTCCACTTT
>once|TRBJ2-3|TRBD2|TRBV2
CASSDPGRGGPIPDTQYF
TGTGCCAGCAGTGACCCGGGTCGGGGAGGGCCGATCCCAGATACGCAGTATTTT
>once|TRBJ1-5|.|TRBV15
CATSRDVAGSPRNQPQHF
TGTGCCACCAGCAGAGATGTGGCAGGGTCCCCTCGCAATCAGCCCCAGCATTTT
>once|TRBJ2-7|.|TRBV5-1
CASSLYDLPTYEQYF
TGCGCCAGCAGCTTGTACGACCTACCTACCTACGAGCAGTACTTC
>few|TRBJ1-5|TRBD1|TRBV10-3
CATSHSGQGNQPQHF
TGTGCCACCTCTCACTCTGGACAGGGCAATCAGCCCCAGCATTTT
>once|TRBJ1-1|.|TRBV28
CASNIPGAVTEAFF
TGTGCCAGCAACATCCCGGGGGCGGTCACTGAAGCTTTCTTT
>.|TRBJ1-5|.|TRBV28
CASTLYGPNQPQHF
TGTGCCAGCACCCTGTATGGGCCAAATCAGCCCCAGCATTTT
>.|TRBJ2-3|.|TRBV6-5
CASTRSTDTQYF
TGTGCCAGCACCCGTAGCACAGATACGCAGTATTTT
>.|TRBJ2-5|.|TRBV25-1
CASISDIFQETQYF
TGTGCCAGCATTTCGGACATTTTCCAAGAGACCCAGTACTTC
>.|TRBJ2-2|.|TRBV28
CASTLSGPNTGELFF
TGTGCCAGCACCCTAAGCGGGCCGAACACCGGGGAGCTGTTTTTT
>few|TRBJ2-1|TRBD2|TRBV30
CAWSVPLLRHSGGRGGSYNEQFF
TGTGCCTGGAGTGTACCCCTGCTACGGCATAGCGGAGGTCGGGGGGGCTCCTACAATGAGCAGTTCTTC
>.|TRBJ2-3|.|TRBV7-9
CASSLDPILHTDTQYF
TGTGCCAGCAGCTTAGACCCCATCCTCCACACAGATACGCAGTATTTT
>.|TRBJ2-3|.|TRBV27
CASSLGRRDTQYF
TGTGCCAGCAGTTTAGGCCGGCGAGATACGCAGTATTTT
>.|TRBJ1-3|.|TRBV5-1
CASSLASPSGNTIYF
TGCGCCAGCAGCTTGGCCTCGCCTTCTGGAAACACCATATATTTT
>.|TRBJ1-5|TRBD1|TRBV6-6
CASISGQGPQHF
TGTGCCAGCATATCGGGACAGGGGCCCCAGCATTTT
>.|TRBJ1-1|.|TRBV6-1
CASSDPTDWGTEAFF
TGTGCCAGCAGTGACCCGACAGATTGGGGCACTGAAGCTTTCTTT
>few|TRBJ2-7|.|TRBV4-3
CASSPGGKSNEQYF
TGCGCCAGCAGCCCTGGGGGAAAGTCGAACGAGCAGTACTTC
>.|TRBJ1-1|.|TRBV6-2/TRBV6-3
CASSWGTEAFF
TGTGCCAGCAGTTGGGGCACTGAAGCTTTCTTT
>.|TRBJ2-3|TRBD2|TRBV20-1
CSASTSGVSTDTQYF
TGCAGTGCTAGTACTAGCGGGGTTAGCACAGATACGCAGTATTTT
>.|TRBJ2-2|.|TRBV10-1
CATPDGNTGELFF
TGCGCCACCCCAGACGGGAACACCGGGGAGCTGTTTTTT
>.|TRBJ2-1|TRBD2|TRBV29-1
CSVQGSSGSYNEQFF
TGCAGCGTTCAGGGGTCTAGCGGGAGTTATAATGAGCAGTTCTTC
>.|TRBJ1-5|.|TRBV28
CASRGGGSNQPQHF
TGTGCCAGCAGGGGTGGGGGTAGCAATCAGCCCCAGCATTTT